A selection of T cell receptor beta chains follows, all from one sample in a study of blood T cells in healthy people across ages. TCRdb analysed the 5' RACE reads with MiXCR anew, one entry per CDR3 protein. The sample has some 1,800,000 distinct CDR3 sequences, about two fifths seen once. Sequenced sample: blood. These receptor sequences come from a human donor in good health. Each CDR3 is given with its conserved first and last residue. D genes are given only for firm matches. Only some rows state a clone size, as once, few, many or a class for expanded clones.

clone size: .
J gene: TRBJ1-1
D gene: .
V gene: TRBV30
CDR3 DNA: TGTGCCTGGAGTAAGGCTAGTGGGACTGAAGCTTTCTTT
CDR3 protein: CAWSKASGTEAFF

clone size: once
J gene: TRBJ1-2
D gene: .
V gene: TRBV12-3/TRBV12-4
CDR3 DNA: TGTGCCAGCAGTGAAATCGCCACAGCGGATGGCTACACCTTC
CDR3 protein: CASSEIATADGYTF

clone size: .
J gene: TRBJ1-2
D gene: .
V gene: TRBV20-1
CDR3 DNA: TGCAGTGCCCCTTCCGGGGATCACTATGGCTACACCTTC
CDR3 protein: CSAPSGDHYGYTF

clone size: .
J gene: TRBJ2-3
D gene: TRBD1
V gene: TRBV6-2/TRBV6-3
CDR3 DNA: TGTGCCAGCAGTTACGCACAGGGGATGGACACAGATACGCAGTATTTT
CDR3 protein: CASSYAQGMDTDTQYF

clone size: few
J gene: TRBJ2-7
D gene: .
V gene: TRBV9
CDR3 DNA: TGTGCCAGCAGCGTAGGGTCGACGGACTACGAGCAGTACTTC
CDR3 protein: CASSVGSTDYEQYF

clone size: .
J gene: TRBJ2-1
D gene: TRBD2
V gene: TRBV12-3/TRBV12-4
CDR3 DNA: TGTGCCAGCAGCATTACTAGCGGGGGGGATTCAAGGAGTGGTGAGCAGTTCTTC
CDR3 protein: CASSITSGGDSRSGEQFF

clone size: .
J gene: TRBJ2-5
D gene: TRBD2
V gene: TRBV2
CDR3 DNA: TGTGCCAGCAGCGTCCCGAAATACCGATGGACTAGCGGGGCTTCACAAGAGACCCAGTACTTC
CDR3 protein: CASSVPKYRWTSGASQETQYF

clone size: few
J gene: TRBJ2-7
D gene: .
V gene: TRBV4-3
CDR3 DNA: TGCGCCAGCAGCCAAGAGGCGGGATACGAGCAGTACTTC
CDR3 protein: CASSQEAGYEQYF

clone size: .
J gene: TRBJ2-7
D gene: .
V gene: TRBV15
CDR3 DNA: TGTGCCACCAGCAGAGTAGGGGTTTCCTACGAGCAGTACTTC
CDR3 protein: CATSRVGVSYEQYF

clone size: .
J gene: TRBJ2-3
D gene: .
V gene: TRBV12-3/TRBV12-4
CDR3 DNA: TGTGCCAGCAGGTCTAGGGGGGTTACCGATACGCAGTATTTT
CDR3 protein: CASRSRGVTDTQYF

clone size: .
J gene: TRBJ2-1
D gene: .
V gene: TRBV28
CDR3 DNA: TGTGCCAGCAGTTTATCCGGGACGACAAACAATGAGCAGTTCTTC
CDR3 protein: CASSLSGTTNNEQFF

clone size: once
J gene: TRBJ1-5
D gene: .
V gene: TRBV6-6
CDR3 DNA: TGTGCCAGCAGTTACTTAGGGACACCTCAGCCCCAGCATTTT
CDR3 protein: CASSYLGTPQPQHF

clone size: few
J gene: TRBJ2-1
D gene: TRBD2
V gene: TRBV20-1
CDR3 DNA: TGCAGTGCGGTAGCGGGGCTTGTAAAGTTCTTC
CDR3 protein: CSAVAGLVKFF

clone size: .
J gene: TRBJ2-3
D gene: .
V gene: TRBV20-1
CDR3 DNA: TGCAGTGTGGCAAGGGGGATCCTACCAGATACGCAGTATTTT
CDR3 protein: CSVARGILPDTQYF

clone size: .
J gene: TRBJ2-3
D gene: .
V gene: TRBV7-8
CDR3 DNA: TGTGCCAGCAGCCACCGGACAGTACATTTAAACCCTAGCACAGATACGCAGTATTTT
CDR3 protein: CASSHRTVHLNPSTDTQYF

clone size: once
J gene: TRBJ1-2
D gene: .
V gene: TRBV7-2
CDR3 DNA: TGTGCCAGCAGCTTAGCAGGGAGGGCTAACTATGGCTACACCTTC
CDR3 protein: CASSLAGRANYGYTF

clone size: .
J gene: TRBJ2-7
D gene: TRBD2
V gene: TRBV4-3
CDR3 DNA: TGCGCCAGCAGCCAAGACAGCGGGAGGAACTACGAGCAGTACTTC
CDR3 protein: CASSQDSGRNYEQYF

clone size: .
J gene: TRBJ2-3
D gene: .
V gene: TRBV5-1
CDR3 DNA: TGCGCCAGCAGCTTGGTCCAGGGTTGGAGGGGCACAGATACGCAGTATTTT
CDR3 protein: CASSLVQGWRGTDTQYF

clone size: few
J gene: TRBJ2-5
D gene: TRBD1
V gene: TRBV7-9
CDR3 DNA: TGTGCCAGCAGCCCTCCTACAGGGGGCGGTGGACAAGAGACCCAGTACTTC
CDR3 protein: CASSPPTGGGGQETQYF

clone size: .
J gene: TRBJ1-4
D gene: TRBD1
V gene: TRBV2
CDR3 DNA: TGTGCCAGCAGTCCACAGGGGTTAGGTGAAAAACTGTTTTTT
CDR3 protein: CASSPQGLGEKLFF

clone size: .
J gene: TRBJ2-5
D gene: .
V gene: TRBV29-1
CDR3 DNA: TGCAGCGTTAGTGGTAAAGTCCGGGAGACCCAGTACTTC
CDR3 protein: CSVSGKVRETQYF

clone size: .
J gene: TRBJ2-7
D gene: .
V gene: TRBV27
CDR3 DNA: TGTGCCAGCAGTTTATCCGTGGACAGCTCCTACGAGCAGTACTTC
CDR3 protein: CASSLSVDSSYEQYF

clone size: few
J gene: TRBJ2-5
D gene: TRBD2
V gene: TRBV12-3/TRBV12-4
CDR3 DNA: TGTGCCAGCAGTTTTCTGTTAGGCCTGGGGGGGACCCAAGAGACCCAGTACTTC
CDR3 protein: CASSFLLGLGGTQETQYF

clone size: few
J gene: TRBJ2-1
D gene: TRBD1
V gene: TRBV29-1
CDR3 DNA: TGCAGCGCCTACAGGGGGCGGGGGAATGAGCAGTTCTTC
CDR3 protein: CSAYRGRGNEQFF

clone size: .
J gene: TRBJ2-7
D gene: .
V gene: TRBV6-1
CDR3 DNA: TGTGCCAGCAGTGAGAGGGGGAACGAGCAGTACTTC
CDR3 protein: CASSERGNEQYF

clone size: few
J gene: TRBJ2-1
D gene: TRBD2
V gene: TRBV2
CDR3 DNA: TGTGCCAGCAGTGGGCTAGCGGGGGGTACTACTGAGCAGTTCTTC
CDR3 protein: CASSGLAGGTTEQFF

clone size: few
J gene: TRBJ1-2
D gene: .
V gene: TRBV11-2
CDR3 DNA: TGTGCCAGCAGCTTAGTAAACCGAAGGGCCTATGGCTACACCTTC
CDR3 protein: CASSLVNRRAYGYTF

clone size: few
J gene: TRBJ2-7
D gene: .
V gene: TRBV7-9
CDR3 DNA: TGTGCCAGCAGTAAGGGGGGGACTAACTACGAGCAGTACTTC
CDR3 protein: CASSKGGTNYEQYF

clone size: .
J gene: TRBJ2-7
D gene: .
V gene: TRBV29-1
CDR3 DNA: TGCAGCGTTGTATTTGGCGAAACTTACTACGAGCAGTACTTC
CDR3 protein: CSVVFGETYYEQYF